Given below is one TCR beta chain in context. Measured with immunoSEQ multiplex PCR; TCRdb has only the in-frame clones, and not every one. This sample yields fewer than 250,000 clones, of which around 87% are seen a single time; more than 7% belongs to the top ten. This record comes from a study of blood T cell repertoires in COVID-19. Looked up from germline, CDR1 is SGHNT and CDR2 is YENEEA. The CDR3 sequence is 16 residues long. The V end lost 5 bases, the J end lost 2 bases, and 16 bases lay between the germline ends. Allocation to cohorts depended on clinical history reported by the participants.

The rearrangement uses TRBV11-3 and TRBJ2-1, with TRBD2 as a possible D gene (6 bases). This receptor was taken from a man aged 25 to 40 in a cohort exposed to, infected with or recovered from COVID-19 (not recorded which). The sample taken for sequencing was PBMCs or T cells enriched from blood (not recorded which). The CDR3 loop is CASSPRTGAPYNEQFF. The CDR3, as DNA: TGTGCCAGCAGCCCTCGCACGGGAGCCCCCTACAATGAGCAGTTCTTC.